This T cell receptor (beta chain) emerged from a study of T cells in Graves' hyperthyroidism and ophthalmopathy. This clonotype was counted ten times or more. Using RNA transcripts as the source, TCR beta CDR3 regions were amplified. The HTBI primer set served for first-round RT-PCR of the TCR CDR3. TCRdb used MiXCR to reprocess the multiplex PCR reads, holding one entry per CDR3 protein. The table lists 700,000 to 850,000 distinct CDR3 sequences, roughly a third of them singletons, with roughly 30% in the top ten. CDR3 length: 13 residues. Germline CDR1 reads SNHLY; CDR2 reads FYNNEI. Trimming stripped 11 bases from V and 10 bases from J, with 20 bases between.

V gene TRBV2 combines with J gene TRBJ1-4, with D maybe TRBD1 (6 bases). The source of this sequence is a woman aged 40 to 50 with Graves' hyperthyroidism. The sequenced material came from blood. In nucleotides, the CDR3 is TGTGCCGGGAGGCGGGGGCAGAGTGGAAAACTGTTTTTT. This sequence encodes CAGRRGQSGKLFF.